Below, 24 T cell receptor beta chains from the same sample are listed, as sequenced in a study of cytomegalovirus exposure and HLA in healthy donors. Using immunoSEQ multiplex PCR, the repertoire was profiled, and TCRdb retains in-frame clones only, with some absent. Among about 180,000 clones, around nine tenths were seen once, and the ten largest hold roughly 2.6%. The sequencing sample was made of PBMCs. These receptors all stem from a young man in good health and CMV-seropositive.

The V and J genes are TRBV2 and TRBJ1-1; unclear D gene. The CDR3 consists of 12 residues. Germline V gives CDR1 SNHLY, CDR2 FYNNEI. In DNA, the CDR3 is TGTAGAATAGACACCGTGAACACTGAAGCTTTCTTT. Amino acid sequence: CRIDTVNTEAFF.

This clone was seen a single time. CDR3 sequence (DNA): TGTGCCAGCAGCCAGGGACTAGCGGGGTCCGGGACCCAGTACTTC. Protein product: CASSQGLAGSGTQYF. The V gene is TRBV6-5, the J gene TRBJ2-5; 13 positions agree with TRBD2. This CDR3 spans 15 amino acids. Germline assignment: CDR1 MNHEY and CDR2 SVGAGI. After removal of 6 bases from V and 7 bases from J, the junction contained 8 bases not matched to a gene.

The genes are TRBV2 and TRBJ1-5; TRBD1 matches 7 bases. Germline loops: CDR1 SNHLY, CDR2 FYNNEI. J lost 1 base, V lost 4 bases, and 7 bases had no gene match. The CDR3 has 16 residues. The CDR3 is CASSVGGGWSNQPQHF. For the CDR3, the DNA is TGTGCCAGCAGTGTCGGAGGGGGCTGGAGCAATCAGCCCCAGCATTTT.

The chain recombines TRBV6-6 with TRBJ2-2, with D possibly being TRBD2 (5 bases). Germline V lookup: CDR1 MNHNY, CDR2 SVGAGI (reference sequence). The V and J ends lost 7 bases and 3 bases respectively, with 12 bases between them. The CDR3 sequence is 14 residues long. The CDR3: CASTNGLDTGELFF. CDR3 DNA sequence: TGTGCCAGCACTAACGGACTGGACACCGGGGAGCTGTTTTTT.

The gene calls are TRBV5-3 and TRBJ2-5; no clear D. TRBV5-3 is an open reading frame whose function is uncertain. This CDR3 is built from 13 residues. Deletions cut 0 bases from V and 3 bases from J, with 6 bases between. CDR3 loop: CARSLDREETQYF. CDR3 DNA: TGTGCCAGAAGCTTGGACCGGGAAGAGACCCAGTACTTC.

This rearrangement joins TRBV7-8 to TRBJ1-1, with a tentative D call TRBD1 (6 bases). The V end was cut by 5 bases, the J end by 1 base, with 8 bases between. The CDR3 runs to 13 residues. Germline values: CDR1 SGHVS, CDR2 FQNEAQ. For the CDR3, the DNA is TGTGCCAGCAGCCTGGACAGGAACACTGAAGCTTTCTTT. This sequence encodes CASSLDRNTEAFF. Using reference TRBV7-8 and TRBJ1-1 for the parts outside the CDR3, the full variable domain is GAGVSQSPRYKVAKRGQDVALRCDPISGHVSLFWYQQALGQGPEFLTYFQNEAQLDKSGLPSDRFFAERPEGSVSTLKIQRTQQEDSAVYLCASSLDRNTEAFFGQGTRLTVV.

This rearrangement joins TRBV6-5 to TRBJ1-2; D is undetermined. V lost 4 bases to trimming and J lost 5 bases, with 14 bases between them. Germline CDR1 MNHEY, CDR2 SVGAGI. This CDR3 contains 14 residues. The CDR3 DNA sequence: TGTGCCAGCAGTTCGGTAGGAGTTAGGTATGGCTACACCTTC. Residues: CASSSVGVRYGYTF.

This chain uses TRBV14 with TRBJ1-2; tentatively, D is TRBD1 (6 bases). Germline V CDR1 and CDR2: SGHDN, FVKESK. This CDR3 spans 16 amino acids. V was pared by 3 bases and J by 3 bases, with 17 bases between. CDR3 loop: CASSQRVGAADYGYTF. The CDR3 coding sequence is TGTGCCAGCAGCCAGCGAGTGGGGGCGGCGGACTATGGCTACACCTTC. Variable domain in full (rest from reference TRBV14 and TRBJ1-2): EAGVTQFPSHSVIEKGQTVTLRCDPISGHDNLYWYRRVMGKEIKFLLHFVKESKQDESGMPNNRFLAERTGGTYSTLKVQPAELEDSGVYFCASSQRVGAADYGYTFGSGTRLTVV.

The rearrangement joins TRBV27 to TRBJ2-5, with TRBD1 identical over 7 bases. The length of the CDR3 is 12 residues. CDR1 and CDR2 from the germline V gene are MNHEY and SMNVEV (reference sequence). V trimming: 8 bases; J trimming: 3 bases; junction bases outside the gene matches: 3. The CDR3 nucleotides are TGTGCCAGCCGAGGGACAGAAGAGACCCAGTACTTC. It codes for CASRGTEETQYF.

The chain couples TRBV27 to TRBJ2-7; D perhaps matches TRBD2 (6 bases). The germline V and J ends were trimmed by 4 bases and 6 bases, with 22 bases remaining between them. From germline, CDR1 is MNHEY and CDR2 SMNVEV (reference sequence). This CDR3 has 16 amino acids. The CDR3 loop reads CASSSLTRTPLGEQYF. The CDR3 DNA follows: TGTGCCAGCAGTTCCCTGACTAGAACGCCTCTGGGCGAGCAGTACTTC.

The V and J genes are TRBV19 and TRBJ2-7; a possible D gene is TRBD2 (6 bases). This CDR3 region has 15 residues. Trimming stripped 1 base from V and 2 bases from J, with 12 bases between. Germline V gene lookup returns CDR1 LNHDA and CDR2 SQIVND (reference sequence). CDR3 sequence (DNA): TGTGCCAGTAGTATAGGGGCGGGGTACCCCTACGAGCAGTACTTC. Encoded protein: CASSIGAGYPYEQYF.

The rearrangement joins TRBV7-9 to TRBJ2-1, with D possibly being TRBD1 (5 bases). The length of the CDR3 is 15 residues. Germline CDR1 reads SEHNR; CDR2 reads FQNEAQ (reference sequence). V lost 0 bases to trimming and J lost 5 bases, with 11 bases between them. DNA of the CDR3: TGTGCCAGCAGCTTAGCATTAGTAGGGGACAATGAGCAGTTCTTC. It encodes CASSLALVGDNEQFF.

CDR3 DNA: TGTGCCAGCAGCTTCAGACAGAATAGCAATCAGCCCCAGCATTTT. It encodes CASSFRQNSNQPQHF. The chain uses TRBV7-9 and TRBJ1-5; possible D gene TRBD1, 5 bases. V shed 3 bases and J shed 0 bases, with 9 bases lying between them. Germline CDR1 is SEHNR and CDR2 is FQNEAQ (reference sequence). The CDR3 runs 15 residues.

This clone occurred once. This rearrangement joins TRBV10-3 to TRBJ2-3, with TRBD2 matching over 13 bases. Germline V gene sequence: CDR1 ENHRY, CDR2 SYGVKD. V dropped 3 bases and J dropped 4; count of bases not matched to a gene: 1. The CDR3 has 15 amino acids. The CDR3 region has the DNA TGTGCCATCAGTGAAGGGACTAGCGGGGCAGATACGCAGTATTTT. Its protein product is CAISEGTSGADTQYF.

This clone has only one observation. This chain connects TRBV7-9 to TRBJ2-7; TRBD2 aligns across 7 bases. This CDR3 contains 14 residues. CDR1 is SEHNR and CDR2 is FQNEAQ in the germline V gene (reference sequence). Trimming cost V 5 bases and J 2 bases; bases outside gene matches: 6. CDR3 bases: TGTGCCAGCAGCGCTGGGGGGGGACCCTACGAGCAGTACTTC. This codes for CASSAGGGPYEQYF.

This rearrangement joins TRBV7-9 to TRBJ1-1; TRBD1 matches 7 bases. In germline, CDR1 is SEHNR, CDR2 FQNEAQ (reference sequence). The CDR3 is 14 residues long. V gave up 5 bases and J gave up 1 base; unmatched junction bases: 4. The CDR3 sequence is CASSRDRQNTEAFF. CDR3 coding DNA: TGTGCCAGCAGCCGGGACAGACAGAACACTGAAGCTTTCTTT.

CDR3 sequence (DNA): TGTGCCAGCAGTTTATCAGCGCGGTATGGCTACACCTTC. This sequence encodes CASSLSARYGYTF. V is TRBV27 and J is TRBJ1-2; D unresolved. CDR3 length: 13 residues. The V and J ends lost 0 bases and 5 bases respectively, with 7 bases between them. Germline V CDR1 and CDR2: MNHEY, SMNVEV (reference sequence).

The chain has TRBV4-2 and TRBJ1-3; no clear D gene. With 3 bases removed from V and 0 bases from J, the gap between germline ends came to 9 bases. From germline, CDR1 is LGHNA and CDR2 YNFKEQ. This CDR3 has 15 amino acids. CDR3 protein: CASSQPGGSGNTIYF. Here the CDR3 DNA reads TGTGCCAGCAGCCAGCCCGGCGGCTCTGGAAACACCATATATTTT.

The chain is built from TRBV4-2 and TRBJ2-1; TRBD1 might be the D (6 bases). Germline assignment: CDR1 LGHNA and CDR2 YNFKEQ. V was trimmed by 1 base and J by 4 bases, leaving 17 bases between them. The CDR3 is 17 amino acids. For the CDR3, the DNA is TGTGCCAGCAGCCAAGGGGGGCGGTCGGGATTATACAATGAGCAGTTCTTC. This gives the protein CASSQGGRSGLYNEQFF.

This clone was seen once. In DNA, the CDR3 is TGTGCCAGCAGTTACTACGACACTGAAGCTTTCTTT. Translating it yields CASSYYDTEAFF. The gene calls are TRBV28 and TRBJ1-1; no definite D call. CDR3 length equals 12 residues. CDR1 and CDR2 (germline): MDHEN, SYDVKM. The ends were cut back, 4 bases at V and 3 bases at J, with 6 bases in the middle.

This clone was observed a single time. The rearrangement uses TRBV18 and TRBJ2-5; D uncertain. Per the germline V gene, CDR1 is KGHSH and CDR2 is LQKENI. V dropped 6 bases and J dropped 3 bases, with 5 bases sitting between them. This CDR3 has 11 residues. The chain's CDR3 is CASSSEETQYF. CDR3 sequence (DNA): TGTGCCAGCTCGTCAGAAGAGACCCAGTACTTC.

The CDR3 DNA is TGTGCCATCAGTGAGTCGACTCCGGGGAATTCGCAGCCCCAGCATTTT. Amino acids: CAISESTPGNSQPQHF. The rearrangement uses TRBV10-3 and TRBJ1-5, with D hard to call. V shed 0 bases and J shed 7 bases, with 16 bases lying between them. Germline V gene lookup returns CDR1 ENHRY and CDR2 SYGVKD. CDR3 length: 16 amino acids.

The V and J genes are TRBV5-1 and TRBJ1-4; D may be TRBD1 (5 bases). Germline V gives CDR1 SGHRS, CDR2 YFSETQ. Trimming pared 1 base from V and 6 bases from J, leaving 10 bases between. The CDR3 is 14 residues long. CDR3 coding DNA: TGCGCCAGCAGCTTGCAGGGTGTGGATGAAAAACTGTTTTTT. It yields the protein CASSLQGVDEKLFF. Based on the CDR3 plus reference TRBV5-1 and TRBJ1-4, the full variable domain is KAGVTQTPRYLIKTRGQQVTLSCSPISGHRSVSWYQQTPGQGLQFLFEYFSETQRNKGNFPGRFSGRQFSNSRSEMNVSTLELGDSALYLCASSLQGVDEKLFFGSGTQLSVL.

V usage is TRBV10-2 and J usage is TRBJ1-1, with 7 bases identical to TRBD1. The junction had 11 bases not matched to a gene; V was cut back by 7 bases and J by 9 bases. The CDR3 sequence is 13 residues long. The germline CDR1 and CDR2 sequences are WSHSY and SAAADI. CDR3 sequence: CASIDTPGGKAFF. Written as DNA, the CDR3 is TGCGCCAGCATCGATACCCCAGGGGGGAAAGCTTTCTTT.